The TCR beta chain under discussion was sequenced for a study of shared clonotypes between healthy human individuals. The repertoire was sequenced with immunoSEQ multiplex PCR; TCRdb's copy has only in-frame clones and lacks some. The data contain hundreds of thousands of clones, 77% of them singletons. The sequenced sample was PBMCs. The source is a woman aged 40 to 50 in good health. Some clones in this sample may be carry-over from other donors' samples.

The CDR3 DNA reads TGTGCCAGCGTAGCCGGGGGATATGGCTACACCTTC. This encodes CASVAGGYGYTF. J is TRBJ1-2 and V is TRBV19; D perhaps matches TRBD1 (5 bases). Germline CDR1 is LNHDA and CDR2 is SQIVND (reference sequence). This CDR3 region has 12 residues. V lost 9 bases, J lost 5 bases, and 13 bases lay in between.